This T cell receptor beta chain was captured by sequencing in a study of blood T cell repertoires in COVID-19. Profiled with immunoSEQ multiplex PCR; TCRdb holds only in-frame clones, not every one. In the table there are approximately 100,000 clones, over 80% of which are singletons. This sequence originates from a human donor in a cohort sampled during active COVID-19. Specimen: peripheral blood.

The CDR3: CASKGGGTPGEQYF. The DNA for the CDR3 is TGTGCCAGCAAGGGGGGGGGCACCCCGGGCGAGCAGTACTTC. J is TRBJ2-7 and V is TRBV25-1; a weak D match, TRBD2 (7 bases). The CDR3 extends over 14 amino acids. Deletions cut 7 bases from V and 6 bases from J, with 19 bases between. CDR1 and CDR2 (germline): MGHDK, SYGVNS.